Included here is one T cell receptor beta chain sequence, with context. The study ran its PCR with 60 Vbeta and 13 Jbeta primers. The method was immunoSEQ multiplex PCR; TCRdb's version includes in-frame clones alone and lacks a portion of them. Among over 150,000 clones listed, approximately 78% were seen once. This cohort consisted of healthy bone marrow donors. The CDR3 totals 15 residues. Germline V CDR1 and CDR2: MGHDK, SYGVNS. V was cut by 5 bases and J by 0 bases, with 8 bases left in between. This specimen belongs to a study of cytomegalovirus exposure and HLA in healthy donors. Study at large: Most genotyped donors, 81% of 300 to 400, had Caucasian-associated genetic ancestry.

The chain uses TRBV25-1 and TRBJ2-6; D remains unclear. The sequence came from a woman aged 50 to 60 in good health and CMV-seropositive. Specimen: PBMCs. The CDR3 reads CASSRWSSGANVLTF. The DNA for the CDR3 is TGTGCCAGCAGTCGGTGGAGCTCTGGGGCCAACGTCCTGACTTTC.